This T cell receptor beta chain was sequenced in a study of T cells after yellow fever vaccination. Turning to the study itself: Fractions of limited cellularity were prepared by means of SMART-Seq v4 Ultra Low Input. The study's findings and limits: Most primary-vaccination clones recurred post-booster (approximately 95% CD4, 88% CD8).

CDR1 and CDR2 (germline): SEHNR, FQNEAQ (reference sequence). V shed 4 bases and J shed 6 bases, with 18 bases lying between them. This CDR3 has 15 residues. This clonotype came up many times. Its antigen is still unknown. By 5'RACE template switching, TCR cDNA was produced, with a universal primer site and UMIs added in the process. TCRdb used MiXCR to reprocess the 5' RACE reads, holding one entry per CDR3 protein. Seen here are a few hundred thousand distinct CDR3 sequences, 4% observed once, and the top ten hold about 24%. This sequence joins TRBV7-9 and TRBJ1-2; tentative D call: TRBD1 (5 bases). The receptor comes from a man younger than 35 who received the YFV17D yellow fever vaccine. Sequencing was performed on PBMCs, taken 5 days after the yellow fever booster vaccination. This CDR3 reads CASSWGPGGVDGYTF. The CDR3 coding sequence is TGTGCCAGCAGCTGGGGACCGGGAGGGGTGGATGGCTACACCTTC.